The 5 T cell receptor beta chains below were found in one sample sequenced in a study of T-cell memory formation after mild COVID-19. TCRdb re-analysed the 5' RACE reads in MiXCR, keeping a single row per CDR3 protein. The repertoire includes 350,000 to 500,000 distinct CDR3 sequences, over 15% of them detected once, and 20% to 25% sits in the top ten. The sample taken for sequencing was PBMCs or a T cell subset sorted from them (not recorded which). The source of these receptors is a man aged 18 to 30 who had mild COVID-19 (a few samples of this study predate the infection). Cell type and time point are not known.

The V call is TRBV3-1, the J call TRBJ2-2, with TRBD2 matching 10 bases. Germline CDR1 is LGHDT and CDR2 is YNNKEL (reference sequence). V trimming: 6 bases; J trimming: 3 bases; junction bases outside the gene matches: 7. The CDR3 sequence is 16 residues long. The CDR3 protein is CASSQRGGRDTGELFF. The CDR3 DNA follows: TGTGCCAGCAGTCAGCGGGGGGGCCGGGACACCGGGGAGCTGTTTTTT.

This clonotype was recorded many times. This rearrangement joins TRBV28 to TRBJ2-6, with 10 bases fitting TRBD1. The CDR3 has 18 residues. With V trimmed by 4 bases and J by 4 bases, 10 bases remained unmatched. Per the germline V gene, CDR1 is MDHEN and CDR2 is SYDVKM. In DNA form, the CDR3 reads TGTGCCAGCAGTTGGAACAGGGGACAGGGGATGGGGGCCAACGTCCTGACTTTC. Translating it yields CASSWNRGQGMGANVLTF.

This clonotype was found a few times. The V and J genes are TRBV28 and TRBJ1-2, with a tentative D call TRBD1 (6 bases). V lost 6 bases to trimming and J lost 7 bases, with 30 bases between them. Looked up from germline, CDR1 is MDHEN and CDR2 is SYDVKM. There are 18 residues in the CDR3. CDR3 in DNA: TGTGCCAGCAGACCTGGGACATCCACAGTGGGAGTGACGCGTGGCTACACCTTC. Its protein is CASRPGTSTVGVTRGYTF.

This clonotype has only a few counts. The junction and the germline gene differ at one end; a read error may be behind it. This chain uses TRBV9 with TRBJ2-5; D perhaps matches TRBD2 (5 bases). This CDR3 has 15 amino acids. The germline V gene encodes CDR1 SGDLS and CDR2 YYNGEE. The CDR3 is CASSVGTPGQGTQYF. CDR3 bases: TGTGCCAGCAGCGTAGGGACTCCGGGTCAAGGGACCCAGTACTTC.

The chain carries TRBV5-1 and TRBJ2-1, with 8 bases matching TRBD2. CDR3 length equals 15 residues. Trimming took 4 bases from V and 9 from J; bases not matched to a gene: 12. Germline-derived CDR1 and CDR2 are SGHRS and YFSETQ. This CDR3 reads CASSHPGTSVGEQFF. CDR3 nucleotide sequence: TGCGCCAGCAGCCACCCCGGGACTAGTGTGGGTGAGCAGTTCTTC.